This paragraph covers one T cell receptor (beta chain) sequence. A read error may produce the germline difference seen at one junction end. This specimen comes from a study of blood T cells in healthy people across ages. Overall study: Template switching recovered approximately one barcoded beta molecule for every two T cells.

A J-beta primer mix and a sample-barcoded 5' primer were used in a second PCR of roughly 6 to 11 cycles. TCRdb fed the 5' RACE reads into MiXCR, producing one record per CDR3 protein. The profile shows 1,500,000 or so distinct CDR3 sequences, approximately 59% of them singletons. Those donating, healthy Caucasian individuals from Russia, were aged roughly 6 to 95. The authors isolated at least 6 million PBMCs per sample. This TCR derives from a young man in good health. Sequencing used blood.

CDR3 residues: CATSRDQRASGGQETQYF. DNA of the CDR3: TGTGCTACCAGCAGAGATCAAAGGGCTAGCGGGGGACAAGAGACCCAGTACTTC. This chain links TRBV15 with TRBJ2-5, with 10 positions matching TRBD2. The CDR3 extends over 18 amino acids. The V gene's germline CDR1 is LNHNV and CDR2 YYDKDF (reference sequence).